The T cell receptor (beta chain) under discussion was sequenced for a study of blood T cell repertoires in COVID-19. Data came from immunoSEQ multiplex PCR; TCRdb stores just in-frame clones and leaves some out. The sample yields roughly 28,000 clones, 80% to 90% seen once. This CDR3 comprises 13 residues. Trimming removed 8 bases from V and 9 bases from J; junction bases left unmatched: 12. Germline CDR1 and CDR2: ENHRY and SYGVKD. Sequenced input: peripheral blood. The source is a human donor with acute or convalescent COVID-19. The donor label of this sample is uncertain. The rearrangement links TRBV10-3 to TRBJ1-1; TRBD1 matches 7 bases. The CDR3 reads CAIVRSLGQKAFF. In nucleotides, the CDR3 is TGTGCCATCGTTAGGTCACTGGGACAGAAAGCTTTCTTT.